This T cell receptor (beta chain) is from a study of blood T cell repertoires in COVID-19. Overall study: T cells, B-cell-depleted T cells, or PBMCs supplied cDNA or gDNA.

The CDR3 spans 16 residues. TCRdb keeps only in-frame clones here, not all; method: immunoSEQ multiplex PCR. The sample records tens of thousands of clones, 80% to 90% being singletons. This clonotype originated in a man aged 60-69 years with active or convalescent COVID-19. The source material was peripheral blood. This chain connects TRBV1 to TRBJ1-1; no DNA check was done on the table's D call, TRBD1. TRBV1 is deemed a pseudogene. CDR3 sequence: CTSSQDFRDRNTEAFF. The DNA of the CDR3 is TGCACCAGCAGCCAAGATTTTAGGGACAGGAACACTGAAGCTTTCTTT.